The 17 T cell receptor beta chains reported below all come from one sample, sequenced in a study of blood T cell repertoires in COVID-19. The assay was immunoSEQ multiplex PCR, and TCRdb's table has in-frame clones only and misses some. The sample comprises 120,000 to 150,000 clones, 85% to 90% of which are singletons, and approximately 1.2% rests with the top ten. The specimen sequenced was PBMCs or T cells enriched from blood (not recorded which). All receptors derive from a woman younger than 45 with acute COVID-19.

The chain is built from TRBV6-2 or TRBV6-3 and TRBJ2-2, with 9 bases matching TRBD2. This CDR3 comprises 17 residues. J gave up 5 bases and V 4 bases, and 11 bases lay outside the gene matches. CDR1 is MNHEY and CDR2 is SVGEGT in the germline V gene. The DNA of the CDR3 is TGTGCCAGCAGTTCCAGGGGTAGCGGGAGAGGAACCGGGGAGCTGTTTTTT. Amino acid sequence: CASSSRGSGRGTGELFF.

The V and J genes are TRBV19 and TRBJ2-6; D gene unclear. CDR1 LNHDA and CDR2 SQIVND come from the germline V gene (reference sequence). V lost 2 bases, J lost 6 bases, and 11 bases lay in between. The CDR3 spans 15 residues. CDR3 sequence reads: CASSISKQKANVLTF. DNA for the CDR3: TGTGCCAGTAGTATATCTAAGCAAAAGGCCAACGTCCTGACTTTC. Variable domain in full (rest from reference TRBV19 and TRBJ2-6): DGGITQSPKYLFRKEGQNVTLSCEQNLNHDAMYWYRQDPGQGLRLIYYSQIVNDFQKGDIAEGYSVSREKKESFPLTVTSAQKNPTAFYLCASSISKQKANVLTFGAGSRLTVL.

The genes are TRBV3-1 (or the pseudogene TRBV3-2) and TRBJ2-7; D call uncertain. V dropped 4 bases and J dropped 5 bases, with 6 bases sitting between them. CDR1 and CDR2 from the germline V gene are LGHDT and YNNKEL (reference sequence). CDR3 length: 11 residues. The DNA of the CDR3 is TGTGCCAGCAGCCGTACAGACGAGCAGTACTTC. This sequence encodes CASSRTDEQYF.

The gene calls are TRBV7-2 and TRBJ2-3; D ambiguous. Germline V gene data show CDR1 as SGHTA and CDR2 as FQGNSA. The V end was cut by 0 bases, the J end by 6 bases, with 7 bases between. The CDR3 contains 13 residues. CDR3 sequence (DNA): TGTGCCAGCAGCTTAGCGGTTCGGGATACGCAGTATTTT. This gives the protein CASSLAVRDTQYF.

The chain employs TRBV7-6 and TRBJ2-7; 12 nucleotides align to TRBD2. Trimming cost V 5 bases and J 0 bases; bases outside gene matches: 11. The CDR3 length is 18 residues. Germline-derived CDR1 and CDR2 are SGHVS and FNYEAQ. The CDR3 loop reads CASSPDGLAGKSSYEQYF. The CDR3 DNA follows: TGTGCCAGCAGCCCGGACGGACTAGCGGGAAAAAGCTCCTACGAGCAGTACTTC.

J is TRBJ2-1 and V is TRBV4-1; 7 bases line up with TRBD2. With V trimmed by 6 bases and J by 0 bases, 11 bases remained unmatched. Germline V lookup: CDR1 MGHRA, CDR2 YSYEKL. The CDR3 has 17 residues. The CDR3 DNA reads TGCGCCAGCAGTTACGGGTTAGCGGGTTTCTCCTACAATGAGCAGTTCTTC. It translates to CASSYGLAGFSYNEQFF.

The chain links TRBV5-1 to TRBJ1-1; 7 nucleotides align to TRBD1. The V gene end was trimmed by 4 bases and the J gene end by 3 bases; junction bases not matched to a gene: 3. Per the germline V gene, CDR1 is SGHRS and CDR2 is YFSETQ. CDR3 length equals 13 residues. The CDR3 here is CASSMTGYTEAFF. Written as DNA, the CDR3 is TGCGCCAGCAGCATGACAGGGTACACTGAAGCTTTCTTT.

The J gene is TRBJ1-1, the V gene TRBV30; 9 nucleotides match TRBD1. V was pared by 2 bases and J by 4 bases, with 11 bases of the junction left unmatched. Germline V CDR1 and CDR2: GTSNPN, SVGIG (reference sequence). The CDR3 runs to 16 residues. This CDR3 reads CAWSPSGTGRFTEAFF. Written as DNA, the CDR3 is TGTGCCTGGAGTCCATCCGGGACAGGGCGTTTCACTGAAGCTTTCTTT.

V and J are TRBV10-3 and TRBJ2-7, with 9 bases fitting TRBD2. Germline values: CDR1 ENHRY, CDR2 SYGVKD. The CDR3 is made up of 12 amino acids. With 6 bases clipped from V and 7 bases from J, the junction kept 4 bases outside the gene matches. This CDR3 is CAIRASGAEQYF. DNA for the CDR3: TGTGCCATCAGGGCTAGCGGGGCAGAGCAGTACTTC.

The V and J genes are TRBV21-1 and TRBJ2-5; the table's D call, TRBD2, has no DNA check behind it. TRBV21-1 is a documented pseudogene. This CDR3 spans 17 amino acids. CDR3 bases: TGTGCCAGCAGCACCCCGGGTCCCGGCCATCACGCGGAGACCCAGTACTTC. This sequence encodes CASSTPGPGHHAETQYF.

The chain has TRBV28 and TRBJ2-7; 9 bases line up with TRBD1. The V segment lost 8 bases and the J segment 3 bases; nucleotides outside the gene matches: 8. The germline gives CDR1 MDHEN, CDR2 SYDVKM. This CDR3 is built from 14 residues. CDR3 protein: CASAGTGQNYEQYF. In nucleotides, the CDR3 is TGTGCCAGCGCCGGGACAGGGCAAAACTACGAGCAGTACTTC.

The J gene is TRBJ1-1, the V gene TRBV20-1; weak D call: TRBD1 (6 bases). This CDR3 is built from 15 residues. Trimming took off 3 bases at V and 1 base at J, with 15 bases between the two ends. Germline CDR1 DFQATT, CDR2 SNEGSKA (reference sequence). The CDR3 nucleotides read TGCAGTGCTAGTAGGCAGGGGAAGGGGAACACTGAAGCTTTCTTT. It is translated as CSASRQGKGNTEAFF.

The genes are TRBV10-3 and TRBJ1-5; D is unclear. From germline, CDR1 is ENHRY and CDR2 SYGVKD. The CDR3 totals 13 residues. The V gene lost 3 bases and the J gene lost 6 bases, with 9 bases spanning the gap. The CDR3 DNA reads TGTGCCATCAGTGAAGCTGGTTTTCAGCCCCAGCATTTT. As protein: CAISEAGFQPQHF.

V usage is TRBV29-1 and J usage is TRBJ2-3; TRBD2 matches at 12 bases. CDR3 length: 16 amino acids. Germline V gene sequence: CDR1 SQVTM, CDR2 ANQGSEA. V trimming: 4 bases; J trimming: 4 bases; junction bases outside the gene matches: 9. CDR3 loop: CSVVLAGGNVADTQYF. The CDR3 nucleotides are TGCAGCGTTGTCCTAGCGGGAGGGAACGTGGCAGATACGCAGTATTTT.

This chain joins TRBV4-3 and TRBJ1-2; no clear D gene. V lost 4 bases and J 2 bases, leaving 17 bases between the germline ends. Germline V CDR1 and CDR2: LGHNA, YSLEER. The CDR3 has 16 amino acids. CDR3 DNA: TGCGCCAGCAGCCGCAACCTCAGAACAGAGAACTATGGCTACACCTTC. As protein: CASSRNLRTENYGYTF.

The count of this clone is one. J is TRBJ1-2 and V is TRBV19; unclear D gene. Trimming took 7 bases from V and 8 from J, leaving 23 bases between them. CDR3 size: 15 residues. The V gene's germline CDR1 is LNHDA and CDR2 SQIVND (reference sequence). DNA of the CDR3: TGTGCCAGTAAACGAGAGGACTCTCCTCTTTGGGGCTACACCTTC. Translation gives CASKREDSPLWGYTF. The variable domain in full, completed from reference TRBV19 and TRBJ1-2, reads DGGITQSPKYLFRKEGQNVTLSCEQNLNHDAMYWYRQDPGQGLRLIYYSQIVNDFQKGDIAEGYSVSREKKESFPLTVTSAQKNPTAFYLCASKREDSPLWGYTFGSGTRLTVV.

The V and J genes are TRBV19 and TRBJ1-1; D ambiguous. In germline, CDR1 is LNHDA, CDR2 SQIVND (reference sequence). This CDR3 has 13 residues. V shed 5 bases and J shed 0 bases, with 7 bases lying between them. CDR3 residues: CASSLQLNTEAFF. CDR3 nucleotide sequence: TGTGCCAGTAGTTTACAGCTGAACACTGAAGCTTTCTTT.